This T cell receptor beta chain was identified in a study of glioma-infiltrating T cells after dendritic cell vaccination. Study information: Three intradermal dendritic cell vaccine injections were given every two weeks. Study-wide results and caveats: Higher pretreatment TIL content predicted longer progression-free time and survival.

Points on this clone: What it recognizes is unknown.

Germline V gene sequence: CDR1 LNHDA, CDR2 SQIVND (reference sequence). Trimming at V came to 5 bases and at J to 1 base, leaving 7 bases not matched to a gene. This CDR3 has 17 residues. Amplification used 60 V beta primers and 13 J beta primers. Clones were read by immunoSEQ multiplex PCR, and TCRdb kept only the in-frame ones, dropping some. In the table there are about 73,000 clones, over 75% of which are singletons. Patients had residual fresh-frozen tumor tissue and more than two years of survival data. The sample here was blood, taken before dendritic cell vaccination. This receptor was taken from a human donor with glioblastoma. This chain connects TRBV19 to TRBJ2-4; 11 nucleotides agree with TRBD1. Written as DNA, the CDR3 is TGTGCCAGTAGTCTAAGGGGACAGGGGGTTGCCAAAAACATTCAGTACTTC. This gives the protein CASSLRGQGVAKNIQYF.